These T cell receptor beta chains were read from a single sample in a study of shared clonotypes between healthy human individuals. Measured with immunoSEQ multiplex PCR; TCRdb has only the in-frame clones, and not every one. The sample lists some 2.1 million clones, 85% to 95% seen once, with 0.1% to 0.15% in the top ten. The sample was naive CD4+ T cells sorted from blood. The source of these receptors is a man aged 18 to 35 in good health. Both conserved end residues are trimmed from each CDR3.

v_call	j_call	cdr3_aa
TRBV7-9	TRBJ2-7	ASSLGRDRGEQY
TRBV11-2	TRBJ2-3	ASSFPQAALRSTDTQY
TRBV15	TRBJ1-2	ATTKTGGSYGYT
TRBV5-1	TRBJ2-5	ASSLGGVGETQY
TRBV10-3	TRBJ1-4	AISDREQGANEKLF
TRBV7-2	TRBJ2-7	ASSRDRFYEQY
TRBV10-3	TRBJ1-1	AISEMEGPTEAF
TRBV10-3	TRBJ2-2	AISWTGFDTGELF
TRBV7-9	TRBJ1-1	ASSWDREAEAF
TRBV18	TRBJ1-5	ASSPGGQGLRDQPQH
TRBV20-1	TRBJ2-3	RAAGADTQY
TRBV25-1	TRBJ2-5	ASSHGGFSETQY
TRBV19	TRBJ2-2	ASNLQPANTGELF
TRBV11-2	TRBJ2-5	ASSFSRGKRETQY
TRBV5-1	TRBJ1-6	ASSSGAVYNSPLH
TRBV5-4	TRBJ2-3	ASSLGGTDTQY
TRBV9	TRBJ1-5	ASSGGQGGSQPQH
TRBV28	TRBJ1-4	ASSFLSHDEKLF
TRBV6-5	TRBJ1-2	ASSYSGVRWGYT
TRBV7-8	TRBJ1-5	ASSSRGDQPQH
TRBV2	TRBJ2-7	ASRDDPSGDSYEQY
TRBV30	TRBJ2-3	AWSPIAVATDTQY
TRBV6-5	TRBJ2-7	ASRERTGENEQY
TRBV18	TRBJ2-5	ASSPKPTVETQY
TRBV5-4	TRBJ1-5	ASSFDRGNQPQH
TRBV10-3	TRBJ2-3	AISEPGGIDTQY
TRBV5-8	TRBJ2-5	ASSLGRGPRFLETQY